Given below is one T cell receptor (beta chain) in context. This sample stems from a study of T cells in Graves' hyperthyroidism and ophthalmopathy. V gave up 5 bases and J gave up 8 bases; unmatched junction bases: 12. CDR1 and CDR2 from the germline V gene are MDHEN and SYDVKM. The CDR3 spans 16 residues. The investigators amplified TCR beta CDR3 regions from RNA transcripts. Primed by the HTBI set, a first-round RT-PCR was run on the TCR CDR3. TCRdb redid the calling of the multiplex PCR reads with MiXCR, one entry per CDR3 protein. Seen here are some 510,000 distinct CDR3 sequences, around 21% observed once, and the top ten hold 26%.

Material for sequencing was blood. The chain employs TRBV28 and TRBJ1-6; 7 nucleotides agree with TRBD1. This receptor was taken from a young man with Graves' hyperthyroidism. CDR3 in amino acids: CASSRAGGGRDSPLHF. The CDR3 DNA follows: TGTGCCAGCAGTCGCGCAGGGGGGGGTCGGGATTCACCCCTCCACTTT.